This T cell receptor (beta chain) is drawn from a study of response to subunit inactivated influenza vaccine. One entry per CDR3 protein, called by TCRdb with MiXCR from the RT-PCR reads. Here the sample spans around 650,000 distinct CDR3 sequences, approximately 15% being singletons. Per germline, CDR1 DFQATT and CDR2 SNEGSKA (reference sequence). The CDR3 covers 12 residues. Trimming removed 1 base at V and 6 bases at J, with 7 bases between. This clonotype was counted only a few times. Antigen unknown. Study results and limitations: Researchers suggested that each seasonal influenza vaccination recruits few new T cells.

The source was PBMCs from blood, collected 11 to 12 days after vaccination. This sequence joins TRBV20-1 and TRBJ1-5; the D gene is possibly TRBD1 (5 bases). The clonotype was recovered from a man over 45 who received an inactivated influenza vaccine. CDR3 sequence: CSARVGAQPQHF. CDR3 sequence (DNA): TGCAGTGCTAGAGTAGGGGCTCAGCCCCAGCATTTT.